At least ten counts were recorded for the clone carrying this T cell receptor (beta chain). Its antigen is currently unknown. This beta chain turned up in a library designed for alpha chains; as an off-target read, its abundance says little. Documented time point: sample taken at primary tumor resection. Tumor, nontumor lung or frozen PBMC supplied whole RNA that was sequenced unsorted. The cohort: 70 to 75 early-stage, untreated non-small cell lung cancer patients. TCRdb processed the 5' RACE reads anew with MiXCR; each CDR3 protein has one entry. The sample lists 7,000 or so distinct CDR3 sequences; approximately 6.8% were seen once. These data originate in a study of spatial heterogeneity in lung cancer. The CDR3 covers 14 residues. Germline V gene data show CDR1 as SQVTM and CDR2 as ANQGSEA. Study-wide findings and caveats: Ubiquitous expanded tumor TCRs were observed in blood more at resection than follow-up.

This chain uses TRBV29-1 with TRBJ1-2; 9 nucleotides agree with TRBD1. This receptor was identified in a male donor with early-stage non-small cell lung cancer. The sequencing here drew on PBMCs, taken at surgery. Written as DNA, the CDR3 is TGCAGTGCCCTGGGGGACAGGGTTGAGAATGGCTACACCTTC. The encoded protein is CSALGDRVENGYTF.